This T cell receptor beta chain stems from a study of regulatory T cells in long-lasting Graves disease. Study-wide points: TRBV28, TRBJ1-2 and TRBJ2-5 emerged as the favored segments in persistent disease. Tissue studied was limited to peripheral blood, excluding thyroid tissue.

This CDR3 spans 13 amino acids. Germline CDR1 and CDR2: SGDLS and YYNGEE. Trimming removed 3 bases at V and 1 base at J, with 7 bases between. This clonotype was observed many times. Its antigen is currently unknown. Both iRepertoire HTBI primers and Arm-PCR of CDR3 regions were used to build the TCR beta libraries. One entry per CDR3 protein, called by TCRdb with MiXCR from the multiplex PCR reads. The data show about 220,000 distinct CDR3 sequences, with about 19% seen just once and approximately 10% held by the top ten. Time point: newly diagnosed GD, antithyroid drugs for less than 3 months. The TCR library was made from RNA extracted from PBMCs. The authors drew 7.5 to 10 milliliters of peripheral blood into EDTA tubes. The same sample was also studied in work on T cells in Graves' hyperthyroidism and ophthalmopathy.

The specimen comprised peripheral blood mononuclear cells (PBMCs), sampled at new diagnosis, from a patient treated with antithyroid drugs. The rearrangement joins TRBV9 to TRBJ1-2, with unresolved D. The receptor was derived from a woman between 25 and 40 years old with Graves disease. CDR3 in DNA: TGTGCCAGCAGCGGAGACTTTAACTATGGCTACACCTTC. As protein: CASSGDFNYGYTF.